In its sample, the clone carrying this T cell receptor beta chain ranks as medium-sized (0.01 to 0.1%). Trimming took 8 bases from V and 2 from J, leaving 16 bases between them. The CDR3 has 14 amino acids. Germline V CDR1 and CDR2: GTSNPN, SVGIG (reference sequence). This table comes from immunoSEQ multiplex PCR, and its TCRdb copy is limited to in-frame clones, with some not included. In the table there are about 9,600 clones, around 24% of which are singletons. This specimen comes from a study of sequential checkpoint blockade in melanoma. Treatment reported: randomized to nivolumab then ipilimumab (arm A) or the reverse (arm B).

The receptor's source is a human donor with melanoma. The input for sequencing was tumor tissue (inferred from file names), taken from a patient given nivolumab and ipilimumab in sequence. This chain links TRBV30 with TRBJ2-1; possible D gene TRBD1, 5 bases. Here the CDR3 reads CAGSGAYTYNEQFF. The CDR3 DNA reads TGTGCCGGATCTGGGGCGTACACCTACAATGAGCAGTTCTTC.